Each of the 20 T cell receptor beta chains below was sequenced from the same sample in a study of T cell changes during pregnancy in multiple sclerosis. The data were produced by immunoSEQ multiplex PCR, yet TCRdb's version contains in-frame clones alone and is incomplete. The table records around 80,000 clones, roughly 94% of them present only once. The input for sequencing was peripheral blood, taken before pregnancy. These receptors were taken from a female donor with multiple sclerosis, enrolled in a pregnancy study.

The V and J genes are TRBV15 and TRBJ2-3; D perhaps matches TRBD2 (6 bases). The CDR3 has 13 amino acids. The germline gives CDR1 LNHNV, CDR2 YYDKDF (reference sequence). Trimming removed 6 bases from V and 4 bases from J, with 11 bases in between. The DNA of the CDR3 is TGTGCCACCAGGGAGGGGCGGGCAGATACGCAGTATTTT. Translation: CATREGRADTQYF. Looking up the rest from reference TRBV15 and TRBJ2-3 gives the full variable domain: DAMVIQNPRYQVTQFGKPVTLSCSQTLNHNVMYWYQQKSSQAPKLLFHYYDKDFNNEADTPDNFQSRRPNTSFCFLDIRSPGLGDTAMYLCATREGRADTQYFGPGTRLTVL.

A single count supports this clone. J is TRBJ1-3 and V is TRBV28; TRBD1 matches at 10 bases. The CDR3 totals 16 residues. Germline CDR1 reads MDHEN; CDR2 reads SYDVKM. The V and J ends lost 5 bases and 5 bases, in that order; junction bases with no gene match: 9. DNA for the CDR3: TGTGCCAGCAGTAGACCGGGACAGGGGTCACGAAACACCATATATTTT. Translating it yields CASSRPGQGSRNTIYF.

V and J are TRBV7-9 and TRBJ1-2; tentative D call: TRBD1 (5 bases). Germline lookup yields CDR1 SEHNR and CDR2 FQNEAQ (reference sequence). The V end was cut by 1 base, the J end by 6 bases, with 9 bases between. This CDR3 spans 13 amino acids. The CDR3, as DNA: TGTGCCAGCAGCTTAGGGGCAGGGAATGGCTACACCTTC. Protein sequence: CASSLGAGNGYTF.

The gene calls are TRBV27 and TRBJ2-3; 11 bases fit TRBD2. V lost 5 bases to trimming and J lost 2 bases; unmatched junction nucleotides: 6. The CDR3 has 16 residues. Germline V gene data show CDR1 as MNHEY and CDR2 as SMNVEV (reference sequence). The CDR3 reads CASSLLAGDITDTQYF. In nucleotides, the CDR3 is TGTGCCAGCAGTCTACTAGCGGGAGACATCACAGATACGCAGTATTTT.

Only one count was recorded for this clone. The V gene is TRBV9, the J gene TRBJ2-1; 15 bases fit TRBD2. The V segment lost 7 bases and the J segment 9 bases; nucleotides outside the gene matches: 11. Germline V gene lookup returns CDR1 SGDLS and CDR2 YYNGEE. CDR3 length: 16 amino acids. Here the CDR3 reads CASGGDRTSGRVEQFF. DNA for the CDR3: TGTGCCAGCGGGGGGGACCGGACTAGCGGGAGGGTTGAGCAGTTCTTC.

The chain recombines TRBV30 with TRBJ2-5; D is unclear. This CDR3 has 12 amino acids. Germline V gene lookup returns CDR1 GTSNPN and CDR2 SVGIG (reference sequence). The ends were cut back, 3 bases at V and 2 bases at J, with 7 bases in the middle. CDR3 nucleotides: TGTGCCTGGAGGCGGATACAAGAGACCCAGTACTTC. This encodes CAWRRIQETQYF.

This clone turned up a few times. The gene calls are TRBV6-6 and TRBJ1-1; no clear D gene. From germline, CDR1 is MNHNY and CDR2 SVGAGI (reference sequence). The CDR3 spans 14 residues. V was clipped by 6 bases and J by 5 bases, with 16 bases between them. This chain's CDR3 is CASRHGGEWTEAFF. Here the CDR3 DNA reads TGTGCCAGCAGACACGGCGGGGAGTGGACTGAAGCTTTCTTT.

This clone was recorded only once. This chain uses TRBV28 with TRBJ2-7; 9 nucleotides match TRBD1. The CDR3 sequence is 16 residues long. Trimming at V came to 3 bases and at J to 4 bases, leaving 10 bases not matched to a gene. Germline assignment: CDR1 MDHEN and CDR2 SYDVKM. The CDR3, as DNA: TGTGCCAGCAGTTTCTCCCCGGGACAGGGTAGTTACGAGCAGTACTTC. Residues: CASSFSPGQGSYEQYF.

This chain joins TRBV6-5 and TRBJ2-7; 7 nucleotides agree with TRBD2. Germline-derived CDR1 and CDR2 are MNHEY and SVGAGI. The V gene end was trimmed by 5 bases and the J gene end by 0 bases; junction bases not matched to a gene: 4. CDR3 size: 14 residues. CDR3 sequence reads: CASSPRGVSYEQYF. DNA of the CDR3: TGTGCCAGCAGTCCCCGGGGGGTCTCCTACGAGCAGTACTTC.

This chain joins TRBV7-9 and TRBJ2-3; 10 bases agree with TRBD2. CDR1 is SEHNR and CDR2 is FQNEAQ in the germline V gene (reference sequence). V was pared by 4 bases and J by 0 bases, with 7 bases of the junction left unmatched. The CDR3 loop spans 17 amino acids. The CDR3 region has the DNA TGTGCCAGCAGCTCGTTAGCGGGAGGCCCTAGCACAGATACGCAGTATTTT. It yields the protein CASSSLAGGPSTDTQYF.

CDR3 loop: CAISRQGTDTQYF. Here the CDR3 DNA reads TGTGCCATCAGCAGACAAGGCACAGATACGCAGTATTTT. The rearrangement joins TRBV10-3 to TRBJ2-3; D remains ambiguous. The CDR3 runs to 13 residues. V lost 6 bases and J lost 1, with 8 bases in between. Germline-derived CDR1 and CDR2 are ENHRY and SYGVKD.

The chain uses TRBV19 and TRBJ1-5; the D is unclear. The V gene lost 5 bases and the J gene lost 5 bases, with 7 bases spanning the gap. This CDR3 spans 12 amino acids. Germline CDR1 is LNHDA and CDR2 is SQIVND (reference sequence). This chain's CDR3 is CASSPTYQPQHF. CDR3 nucleotide sequence: TGTGCCAGTAGTCCTACCTATCAGCCCCAGCATTTT.

The chain combines TRBV19 with TRBJ1-5; D not certain. The length of the CDR3 is 15 residues. The V gene lost 3 bases and the J gene lost 4 bases, with 13 bases spanning the gap. Germline-derived CDR1 and CDR2 are LNHDA and SQIVND (reference sequence). CDR3 DNA sequence: TGTGCCAGTAGTATGGGGAGGGCAGGTAATCAGCCCCAGCATTTT. Its translation is CASSMGRAGNQPQHF.

This chain uses TRBV5-1 with TRBJ2-5; 7 positions agree with TRBD2. The ends lost 1 base at V and 0 bases at J; junction bases unmatched: 6. Germline values: CDR1 SGHRS, CDR2 YFSETQ. The CDR3 has 16 amino acids. CDR3: CASSLNSAGNQETQYF. DNA of the CDR3: TGCGCCAGCAGCTTGAACTCAGCGGGGAACCAAGAGACCCAGTACTTC.

V usage is TRBV27 and J usage is TRBJ2-7; 10 bases are a match to TRBD2. With V trimmed by 6 bases and J by 7 bases, 18 bases remained unmatched. Germline loops: CDR1 MNHEY, CDR2 SMNVEV (reference sequence). CDR3 length: 17 amino acids. This chain's CDR3 is CASRLFGTASGSWEQYF. The CDR3 nucleotides read TGTGCCAGCAGGTTGTTTGGGACGGCTAGCGGGAGTTGGGAGCAGTACTTC.

J is TRBJ2-7 and V is TRBV4-1; tentatively, D is TRBD1 (6 bases). Trimming shortened V by 4 bases and J by 6 bases, and 13 bases separated the two germline ends. Germline V gene lookup returns CDR1 MGHRA and CDR2 YSYEKL. There are 13 residues in the CDR3. CDR3 in amino acids: CASSLGDISEQYF. CDR3 coding DNA: TGCGCCAGCAGCCTAGGGGACATAAGCGAGCAGTACTTC.

The rearrangement joins TRBV5-1 to TRBJ2-2; 7 nucleotides agree with TRBD2. CDR1 and CDR2 from the germline V gene are SGHRS and YFSETQ. The CDR3 extends over 16 amino acids. Unmatched junction bases numbered 6, after V lost 4 bases and J lost 0 bases. In DNA form, the CDR3 reads TGCGCCAGCAGCCCCGTCGCGGGAGCGAACACCGGGGAGCTGTTTTTT. Protein: CASSPVAGANTGELFF.

This chain uses TRBV19 with TRBJ2-7; 9 bases agree with TRBD1. Looked up from germline, CDR1 is LNHDA and CDR2 is SQIVND (reference sequence). V gave up 4 bases and J gave up 4 bases; unmatched junction bases: 5. The CDR3 contains 14 residues. This CDR3 is CASSSVGQGYEQYF. For the CDR3, the DNA is TGTGCCAGTAGTAGCGTGGGACAGGGATACGAGCAGTACTTC.

The chain has TRBV5-4 and TRBJ2-3; D perhaps matches TRBD2 (6 bases). V dropped 4 bases and J dropped 0 bases, with 9 bases sitting between them. Germline lookup yields CDR1 SGHNT and CDR2 YYREEE (reference sequence). This CDR3 is 14 amino acids long. CDR3 residues: CASSPGTSTDTQYF. DNA for the CDR3: TGTGCCAGCAGCCCGGGGACTAGCACAGATACGCAGTATTTT.

This rearrangement joins TRBV7-9 to TRBJ1-4, with D unresolved. Per the germline V gene, CDR1 is SEHNR and CDR2 is FQNEAQ (reference sequence). V shed 1 base and J shed 6 bases, with 9 bases lying between them. This CDR3 is 14 amino acids long. This CDR3 is CASSLGGSDEKLFF. CDR3 DNA sequence: TGTGCCAGCAGCTTAGGAGGGTCGGATGAAAAACTGTTTTTT.